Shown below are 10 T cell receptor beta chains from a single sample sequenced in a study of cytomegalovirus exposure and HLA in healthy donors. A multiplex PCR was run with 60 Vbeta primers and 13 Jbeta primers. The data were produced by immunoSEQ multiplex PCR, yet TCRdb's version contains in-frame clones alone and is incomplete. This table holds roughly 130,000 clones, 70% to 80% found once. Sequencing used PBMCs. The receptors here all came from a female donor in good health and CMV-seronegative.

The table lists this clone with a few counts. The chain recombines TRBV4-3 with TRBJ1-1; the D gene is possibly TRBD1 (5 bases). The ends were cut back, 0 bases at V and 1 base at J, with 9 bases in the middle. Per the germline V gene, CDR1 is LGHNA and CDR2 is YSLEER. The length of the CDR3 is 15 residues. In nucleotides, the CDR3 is TGCGCCAGCAGCCAAGATTCCACAGGGAACACTGAAGCTTTCTTT. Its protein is CASSQDSTGNTEAFF.

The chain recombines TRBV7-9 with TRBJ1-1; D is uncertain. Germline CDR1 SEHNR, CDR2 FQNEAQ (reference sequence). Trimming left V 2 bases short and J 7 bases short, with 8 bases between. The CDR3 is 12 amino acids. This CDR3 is CASSLSRGEAFF. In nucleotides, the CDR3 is TGTGCCAGCAGCTTAAGCCGGGGTGAAGCTTTCTTT.

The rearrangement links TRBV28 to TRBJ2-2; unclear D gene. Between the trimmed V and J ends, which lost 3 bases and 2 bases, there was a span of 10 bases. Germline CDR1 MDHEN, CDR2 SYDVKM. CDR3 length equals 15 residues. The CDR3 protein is CASSFRNINTGELFF. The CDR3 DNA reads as TGTGCCAGCAGTTTCAGGAACATAAACACCGGGGAGCTGTTTTTT.

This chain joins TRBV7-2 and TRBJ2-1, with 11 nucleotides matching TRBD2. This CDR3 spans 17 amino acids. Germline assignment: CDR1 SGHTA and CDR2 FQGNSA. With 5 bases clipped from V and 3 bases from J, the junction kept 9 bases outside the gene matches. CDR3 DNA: TGTGCCAGCAGCCCCAGGGGGGGGACTAGCGGCTACAATGAGCAGTTCTTC. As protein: CASSPRGGTSGYNEQFF.

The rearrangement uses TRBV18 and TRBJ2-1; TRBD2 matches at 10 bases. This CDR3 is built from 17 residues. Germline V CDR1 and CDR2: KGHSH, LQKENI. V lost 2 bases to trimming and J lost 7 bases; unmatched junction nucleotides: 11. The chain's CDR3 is CASSPLMGLAQRNEQFF. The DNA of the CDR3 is TGTGCCAGCTCACCATTAATGGGACTAGCGCAGAGAAATGAGCAGTTCTTC. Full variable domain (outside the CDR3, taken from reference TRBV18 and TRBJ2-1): NAGVMQNPRHLVRRRGQEARLRCSPMKGHSHVYWYRQLPEEGLKFMVYLQKENIIDESGMPKERFSAEFPKEGPSILRIQQVVRGDSAAYFCASSPLMGLAQRNEQFFGPGTRLTVL.

CDR3 nucleotide sequence: TGTGCCAGCAGTTCCAACGATGACAGGGATTGGAGTGAAAAACTGTTTTTT. Protein sequence: CASSSNDDRDWSEKLFF. The chain links TRBV28 to TRBJ1-4; 7 positions agree with TRBD1. V was pared by 4 bases and J by 7 bases, with 15 bases of the junction left unmatched. The CDR3 is made up of 17 amino acids. CDR1 is MDHEN and CDR2 is SYDVKM in the germline V gene.

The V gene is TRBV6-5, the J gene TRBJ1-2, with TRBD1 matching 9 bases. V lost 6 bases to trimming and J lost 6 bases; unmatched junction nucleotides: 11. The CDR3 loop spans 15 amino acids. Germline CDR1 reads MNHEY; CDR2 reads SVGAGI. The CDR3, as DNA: TGTGCCAGCAGCCTATCCGGGACAGGGAACGATGGCTACACCTTC. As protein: CASSLSGTGNDGYTF.

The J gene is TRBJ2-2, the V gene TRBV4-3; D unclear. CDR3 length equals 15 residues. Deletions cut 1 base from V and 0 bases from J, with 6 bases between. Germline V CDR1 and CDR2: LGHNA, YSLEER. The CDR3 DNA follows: TGCGCCAGCAGCCAAGTTAGTGCGAACACCGGGGAGCTGTTTTTT. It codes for CASSQVSANTGELFF.

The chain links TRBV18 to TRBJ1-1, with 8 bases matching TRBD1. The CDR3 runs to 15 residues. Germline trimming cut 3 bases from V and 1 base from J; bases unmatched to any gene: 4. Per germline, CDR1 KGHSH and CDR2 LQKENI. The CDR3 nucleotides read TGTGCCAGCTCACCTTTCAGGGGGCCGAACACTGAAGCTTTCTTT. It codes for CASSPFRGPNTEAFF.

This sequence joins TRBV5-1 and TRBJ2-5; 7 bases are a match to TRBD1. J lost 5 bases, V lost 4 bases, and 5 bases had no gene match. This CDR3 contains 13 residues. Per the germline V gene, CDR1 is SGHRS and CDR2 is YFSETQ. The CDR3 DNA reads TGCGCCAGCAGCCAGTTGACAGGGGAGACCCAGTACTTC. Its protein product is CASSQLTGETQYF.